A selection of T cell receptor beta chains follows, all from one sample in a study of T cell responses to AZD1222 COVID-19 vaccine. The repertoire was sequenced with immunoSEQ multiplex PCR; TCRdb's copy has only in-frame clones and lacks some. The table has 200,000 or so clones, approximately 94% seen once; the top ten hold roughly 1%. The specimen comprised peripheral blood, sampled on day 0 of MenACWY control vaccination. These receptors came from an adult in good health. Both conserved end residues are part of each CDR3. D genes are given only for firm matches. Only part of the rows carry a size: once, few, many, or a class if the clone is expanded.

NA,TRBJ1-4,NA,TRBV5-1,TGCGCCAGCAGCCACAGCGCAACTAATGAAAAACTGTTTTTT,CASSHSATNEKLFF
TRBD1,TRBJ2-2,NA,TRBV5-3,TGTGCCAGAAGCTTGGGAGACAGGGGGCCCGAAAGGACCGGGGAGCTGTTTTTT,CARSLGDRGPERTGELFF
NA,TRBJ2-2,NA,TRBV7-2,TGTGCCAGCAGCTTAGTAACAGGGCCCGGGGAGCTGTTTTTT,CASSLVTGPGELFF
TRBD1,TRBJ2-1,NA,TRBV7-2,TGTGCCAGCAGCTTACGGGGACAGGCTTACAATGAGCAGTTCTTC,CASSLRGQAYNEQFF
TRBD2,TRBJ2-2,NA,TRBV2,TGTGCCAGCAATTTACTAGCGAGAGGGGAGCTGTTTTTT,CASNLLARGELFF
NA,TRBJ2-7,once,TRBV13,TGTGCCAGCAGCTTACATCCCTACGAGCAGTACTTC,CASSLHPYEQYF
NA,TRBJ2-1,NA,TRBV6-5,TGTGCCAGCAGTTCTAGCTGGGGGACCTACAATGAGCAGTTCTTC,CASSSSWGTYNEQFF
NA,TRBJ1-6,NA,TRBV6-5,TGTGCCAGCAGCGGGACCCCAGTGGGCTCACCCCTCCACTTT,CASSGTPVGSPLHF
NA,TRBJ1-5,NA,TRBV27,TGTGCCAGCAGCCCGGACGGCGGTGTAGGGCCCCAGCATTTT,CASSPDGGVGPQHF
NA,TRBJ1-5,NA,TRBV18,TGTGCCAGCTCACCACAGGACGGGGCGAGCAATCAGCCCCAGCATTTT,CASSPQDGASNQPQHF
NA,TRBJ2-3,NA,TRBV2,TGTGCCAGCATGCTCAACACAGATACGCAGTATTTT,CASMLNTDTQYF
NA,TRBJ2-7,NA,TRBV24-1,TGTGCCACCACTCACTACGAGCAGTACTTC,CATTHYEQYF
NA,TRBJ2-3,NA,TRBV19,TGTGCCAGTGGCGACCATGGTCGTGCAGATACGCAGTATTTT,CASGDHGRADTQYF
NA,TRBJ2-7,NA,TRBV29-1,TGCAGCGCAGTCAGGGGCTCCTACGAGCAGTACTTC,CSAVRGSYEQYF
NA,TRBJ1-6,NA,TRBV3-1/TRBV3-2,TGTGCCAGCAGCCAGGGCAGGAGTTCACCCCTCCACTTT,CASSQGRSSPLHF
TRBD1,TRBJ1-2,NA,TRBV12-3/TRBV12-4,TGTGCCAGCAGTTTCGACAGGGCTGGCTACACCTTC,CASSFDRAGYTF
NA,TRBJ1-2,NA,TRBV5-1,TGCGCCAGCAGCTCCCGCGGACGGCTCTCTGGCGGCTACACCTTC,CASSSRGRLSGGYTF
TRBD1,TRBJ1-4,NA,TRBV5-1,TGCGCCAGCAGCCCCGGACAGGGCCTAAAACTGTTTTTT,CASSPGQGLKLFF
TRBD2,TRBJ2-1,NA,TRBV5-4,TGTGCCAGCAGCTTGGCTCTTGGTAGCGGGTCCAGCTCCTACAATGAGCAGTTCTTC,CASSLALGSGSSSYNEQFF
NA,TRBJ2-3,NA,TRBV5-6,TGTGCCAGCAGCTTGGAGGGAACAGATACGCAGTATTTT,CASSLEGTDTQYF
TRBD1,TRBJ1-1,NA,TRBV6-6,TGTGCCAGCAGTTTACAGGGGGCCAACACTGAAGCTTTCTTT,CASSLQGANTEAFF
TRBD1,TRBJ2-7,NA,TRBV5-6,TGTGCCAGCAGCTGGGGACAGGGGAGGTACGAGCAGTACTTC,CASSWGQGRYEQYF
NA,TRBJ2-7,once,TRBV7-9,TGTGCCAGCAGCGTCATCGGGGGCGAGCAGTACTTC,CASSVIGGEQYF